This is a list of T cell receptor beta chains from one sample in a study of T cell responses to AZD1222 COVID-19 vaccine. The method was immunoSEQ multiplex PCR; TCRdb's version includes in-frame clones alone and lacks a portion of them. The sample lists around 140,000 clones, 90% to 95% occurring once. The specimen was peripheral blood, collected on day 0 of AZD1222 vaccination. Receptors originate from an adult in good health. Both conserved end residues are part of each CDR3. The order of the fields is clone size, CDR3 length, V gene, J gene, D gene, CDR3 protein, CDR3 DNA. A D gene is named only where the DNA matches it firmly. Some rows have no size entry. The others give once, few or many, or a class for an expanded clone.

.	13	TRBV28	TRBJ2-5	.	CASRPTVAWTQYF	TGTGCCAGCAGGCCGACCGTAGCGTGGACCCAGTACTTC
.	16	TRBV18	TRBJ1-3	.	CASSPGTSSSGNTIYF	TGTGCCAGCTCGCCAGGGACATCGAGCTCTGGAAACACCATATATTTT
.	15	TRBV19	TRBJ2-7	.	CASSITGTGAYEQYF	TGTGCCAGTAGTATTACAGGGACTGGAGCCTACGAGCAGTACTTC
.	15	TRBV19	TRBJ2-5	TRBD2	CASSTTGLARGPQYF	TGTGCCAGTAGTACAACGGGACTAGCTAGGGGTCCCCAGTACTTC
.	14	TRBV5-1	TRBJ2-7	TRBD2	CASSLVGGSYEQYF	TGCGCCAGCAGCTTGGTAGGCGGGAGTTACGAGCAGTACTTC
.	11	TRBV30	TRBJ2-1	.	CAWSTQETQFF	TGTGCCTGGAGTACTCAGGAGACTCAGTTCTTC
.	13	TRBV27	TRBJ2-7	TRBD2	CASSSGGPYEQYF	TGTGCCAGCAGTTCGGGAGGTCCGTACGAGCAGTACTTC
.	17	TRBV12-5	TRBJ2-7	TRBD2	CASGKTGTSERRYEQYF	TGTGCTAGTGGTAAAACCGGGACTAGCGAGAGACGATACGAGCAGTACTTC
.	16	TRBV5-1	TRBJ2-5	TRBD2	CASSPGLAATQETQYF	TGCGCCAGCAGCCCGGGACTAGCGGCAACCCAAGAGACCCAGTACTTC
.	15	TRBV5-4	TRBJ2-7	.	CASSLVGFSSYEQYF	TGTGCCAGCAGCTTGGTTGGTTTTTCATCCTACGAGCAGTACTTC
.	13	TRBV14	TRBJ1-1	.	CASSQLGGTEAFF	TGTGCCAGCAGCCAGCTAGGGGGAACTGAAGCTTTCTTT
.	15	TRBV19	TRBJ2-7	TRBD2	CASRGGLSGSYEQYF	TGTGCCAGTAGAGGGGGCCTTAGCGGGAGCTACGAGCAGTACTTC
.	15	TRBV3-1/TRBV3-2	TRBJ2-7	.	CASSQDWTENYEQYF	TGTGCCAGCAGCCAAGACTGGACAGAGAACTACGAGCAGTACTTC
.	14	TRBV11-1	TRBJ2-7	.	CASSRAGNRNEQYF	TGTGCCAGCAGCCGCGCGGGGAATAGAAACGAGCAGTACTTC
.	15	TRBV24-1	TRBJ2-3	TRBD1	CATSDYRQGPDTQYF	TGTGCCACCAGTGACTACCGACAGGGCCCAGATACGCAGTATTTT
few	17	TRBV10-3	TRBJ1-2	.	CAIRPAQGRGSLNGYTF	TGTGCCATCAGGCCTGCCCAGGGCAGGGGAAGCCTTAATGGCTACACCTTC
.	15	TRBV11-2	TRBJ2-2	TRBD1	CASTQSTGSGGELFF	TGTGCCAGCACCCAATCGACAGGGTCGGGCGGGGAGCTGTTTTTT
.	17	TRBV5-1	TRBJ2-6	.	CASSLRGDSSGANVLTF	TGCGCCAGCAGCTTGAGGGGGGATTCTTCTGGGGCCAACGTCCTGACTTTC
once	14	TRBV18	TRBJ1-1	.	CASSPKTPNTEAFF	TGTGCCAGCTCACCGAAGACACCCAACACTGAAGCTTTCTTT
.	14	TRBV11-2	TRBJ1-1	.	CASSSRTVYTEAFF	TGTGCCAGCAGCTCCCGGACGGTTTACACTGAAGCTTTCTTT
.	13	TRBV14	TRBJ1-1	.	CASKMKGNTEAFF	TGTGCCAGCAAAATGAAAGGGAACACTGAAGCTTTCTTT
.	14	TRBV7-2	TRBJ2-5	TRBD1	CASRYRGPGETQYF	TGTGCCAGCAGATACAGGGGGCCGGGAGAGACCCAGTACTTC
.	13	TRBV3-1/TRBV3-2	TRBJ1-2	TRBD1	CASSQPHRGSYTF	TGTGCCAGCAGCCAACCACACAGGGGGAGCTACACCTTC
.	17	TRBV7-2	TRBJ2-3	TRBD2	CASSLDIWGGRRDTQYF	TGTGCCAGCAGCTTAGATATATGGGGAGGGCGTAGAGATACGCAGTATTTT
.	15	TRBV28	TRBJ2-1	.	CASNPKPLSYNEQFF	TGTGCCAGCAACCCAAAACCACTCTCCTACAATGAGCAGTTCTTC
.	15	TRBV7-2	TRBJ2-7	TRBD2	CASSLRGGRGYEQYF	TGTGCCAGCAGCCTACGAGGCGGGAGGGGCTACGAGCAGTACTTC
.	15	TRBV3-1/TRBV3-2	TRBJ2-5	.	CASSQVLTAGETQYF	TGTGCCAGCAGCCAAGTCCTCACCGCGGGAGAGACCCAGTACTTC
once	11	TRBV20-1	TRBJ1-1	.	CSVGLGTEAFF	TGCAGTGTTGGTTTGGGAACTGAAGCTTTCTTT
once	19	TRBV19	TRBJ2-1	.	CASTRTTRNPIGPGTEQFF	TGTGCCAGTACCCGAACTACCAGGAACCCGATTGGGCCGGGGACTGAGCAGTTCTTC
.	15	TRBV6-5	TRBJ2-4	.	CASGVLDSSQNIQYF	TGTGCCAGCGGAGTCCTCGACTCCTCCCAAAACATTCAGTACTTC
.	13	TRBV6-4	TRBJ2-1	TRBD2	CASSGLAVNEQFF	TGTGCCAGCTCCGGACTAGCGGTCAATGAGCAGTTCTTC
.	17	TRBV5-8	TRBJ1-6	.	CASSEEGRSSYNSPLHF	TGTGCCAGCAGCGAGGAGGGTAGGAGCTCCTATAATTCACCCCTCCACTTT
.	14	TRBV14	TRBJ1-2	.	CASSQERGFYGYTF	TGTGCCAGCAGCCAAGAACGGGGCTTCTATGGCTACACCTTC
.	15	TRBV5-1	TRBJ2-2	.	CASSSVLGPDRELFF	TGCGCCAGCAGCTCGGTCCTAGGACCCGACCGGGAGCTGTTTTTT
.	13	TRBV12-3/TRBV12-4	TRBJ1-5	.	CASRETGNQPQHF	TGTGCCAGCAGAGAGACAGGTAATCAGCCCCAGCATTTT
.	17	TRBV3-1/TRBV3-2	TRBJ1-6	.	CASSQGWAGSYNSPLHF	TGTGCCAGCAGCCAAGGTTGGGCAGGCTCCTATAATTCACCCCTCCACTTT
.	17	TRBV11-2	TRBJ2-2	TRBD1	CASSLGPRTGNTGELFF	TGTGCCAGCAGCTTAGGGCCCAGGACAGGGAACACCGGGGAGCTGTTTTTT
once	13	TRBV11-2	TRBJ2-7	.	CASREQGLGEQYF	TGTGCCAGCAGGGAACAGGGATTGGGGGAGCAGTACTTC
.	17	TRBV11-2	TRBJ2-7	TRBD1	CASSLLPTGQGAYEQYF	TGTGCCAGCAGCTTACTACCGACCGGACAGGGAGCCTACGAGCAGTACTTC
.	17	TRBV27	TRBJ2-1	.	CASSLWAGREDYNEQFF	TGTGCCAGCAGTTTATGGGCCGGCAGGGAAGACTACAATGAGCAGTTCTTC
.	13	TRBV5-1	TRBJ1-2	TRBD1	CASSDRGLGGYTF	TGCGCCAGCAGCGACAGGGGATTAGGTGGCTACACCTTC
.	12	TRBV12-3/TRBV12-4	TRBJ2-7	.	CASSETAYEQYF	TGTGCCAGCAGTGAAACAGCCTACGAGCAGTACTTC
once	13	TRBV5-6	TRBJ1-2	.	CASSSGTPFFYTF	TGTGCCAGCAGCTCCGGGACACCTTTTTTCTACACCTTC
once	17	TRBV27	TRBJ2-5	.	CASSNWGLGWGQQTQYF	TGTGCCAGCAGTAATTGGGGACTGGGGTGGGGCCAACAGACCCAGTACTTC
.	14	TRBV7-8	TRBJ2-7	TRBD2	CASSLGGRGNEQYF	TGTGCCAGCAGCTTGGGGGGGAGAGGAAACGAGCAGTACTTC
.	17	TRBV10-2	TRBJ1-1	TRBD1	CASRRGQYGAMNTEAFF	TGCGCCAGCAGGAGGGGGCAGTACGGGGCTATGAACACTGAAGCTTTCTTT
.	11	TRBV12-3/TRBV12-4	TRBJ2-5	.	CASREQETQYF	TGTGCCAGCAGGGAGCAAGAGACCCAGTACTTC
.	13	TRBV12-3/TRBV12-4	TRBJ1-2	TRBD1	CASSRQGIGGYTF	TGTGCCAGCAGCCGACAGGGTATCGGAGGCTACACCTTC
.	13	TRBV2	TRBJ2-2	.	CASWTGGTGELFF	TGTGCCAGTTGGACCGGGGGTACCGGGGAGCTGTTTTTT